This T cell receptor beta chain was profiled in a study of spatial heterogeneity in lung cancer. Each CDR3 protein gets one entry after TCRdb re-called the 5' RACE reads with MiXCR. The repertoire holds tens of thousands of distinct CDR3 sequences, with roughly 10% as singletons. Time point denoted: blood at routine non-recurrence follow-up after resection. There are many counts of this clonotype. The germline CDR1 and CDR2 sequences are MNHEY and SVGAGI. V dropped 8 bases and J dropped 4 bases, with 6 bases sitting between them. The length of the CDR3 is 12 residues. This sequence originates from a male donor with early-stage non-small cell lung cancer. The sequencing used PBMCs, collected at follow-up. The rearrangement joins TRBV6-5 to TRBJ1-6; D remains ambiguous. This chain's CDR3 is CASGSYNSPLHF. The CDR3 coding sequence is TGTGCCAGCGGATCGTATAATTCACCCCTCCACTTT.